This passage covers 13 T cell receptor beta chains from one sample sequenced in a study of OX40 agonist ivuxolimab in advanced cancers. Sequencing was performed with immunoSEQ multiplex PCR; in TCRdb, only in-frame clones are kept and a portion is missing. The data show 96,000 or so clones, less than 85% seen once. The input for sequencing was CD4+ or CD8+ T cells sorted from blood, taken in a trial of the OX40 agonist ivuxolimab. These receptors originate from an adult with an advanced solid tumor such as melanoma, head and neck, liver or kidney cancer.

The rearrangement joins TRBV29-1 to TRBJ1-1; maybe TRBD1 (5 bases). CDR3 length equals 13 residues. V was shortened by 8 bases and J by 0 bases, with 13 bases between the two germline ends. Germline CDR1 SQVTM, CDR2 ANQGSEA. Here the CDR3 DNA reads TGCAGCCCGGCCAGGGCCCTGAACACTGAAGCTTTCTTT. This codes for CSPARALNTEAFF.

The CDR3 DNA follows: TGCAGCGTTGCCGGGACAGCCTACGAGCAGTACTTC. It is translated as CSVAGTAYEQYF. The V call is TRBV29-1, the J call TRBJ2-7, with 7 bases lining up with TRBD1. The CDR3 has 12 amino acids. Trimming took 4 bases from V and 2 from J; bases not matched to a gene: 2. Germline CDR1 reads SQVTM; CDR2 reads ANQGSEA.

The sample holds a few counts of this clone. The rearrangement uses TRBV19 and TRBJ2-2, with TRBD1 identical over 7 bases. V dropped 0 bases and J dropped 1; count of bases not matched to a gene: 11. This CDR3 is built from 19 residues. Germline lookup yields CDR1 LNHDA and CDR2 SQIVND (reference sequence). The CDR3 is CASSIDWSGTVKNTGELFF. CDR3 DNA: TGTGCCAGTAGTATAGATTGGTCCGGGACAGTCAAGAACACCGGGGAGCTGTTTTTT. Looking up the rest from reference TRBV19 and TRBJ2-2 gives the full variable domain: DGGITQSPKYLFRKEGQNVTLSCEQNLNHDAMYWYRQDPGQGLRLIYYSQIVNDFQKGDIAEGYSVSREKKESFPLTVTSAQKNPTAFYLCASSIDWSGTVKNTGELFFGEGSRLTVL.

The chain combines TRBV7-2 with TRBJ2-2, with 8 bases aligning to TRBD1. Germline CDR1 reads SGHTA; CDR2 reads FQGNSA. This CDR3 is 14 amino acids long. Germline trimming cut 5 bases from V and 6 bases from J; bases unmatched to any gene: 5. The chain's CDR3 is CASSAGGYSGELFF. The CDR3 DNA is TGTGCCAGCAGCGCAGGGGGCTATTCCGGGGAGCTGTTTTTT.

Only one count was recorded for this clone. This sequence joins TRBV6-4 and TRBJ2-3; 8 nucleotides agree with TRBD2. The CDR3 contains 16 residues. Per the germline V gene, CDR1 is MRHNA and CDR2 is SNTAGT. V lost 0 bases and J lost 5; bases outside the gene matches: 7. The CDR3 reads CASSDSGLGGLDTQYF. The CDR3 region has the DNA TGTGCCAGCAGTGACTCGGGACTAGGAGGGCTAGATACGCAGTATTTT.

The chain joins TRBV6-1 to TRBJ2-3; D is unresolved. V was trimmed by 0 bases and J by 0 bases, leaving 7 bases between them. The CDR3 is made up of 15 amino acids. Germline values: CDR1 MNHNS, CDR2 SASEGT. The CDR3 nucleotides are TGTGCCAGCAGTGAAGCTCTCGGCAGCACAGATACGCAGTATTTT. Its protein is CASSEALGSTDTQYF.

This clone occurred once. The V gene is TRBV30, the J gene TRBJ2-3; TRBD2 aligns across 9 bases. Trimming took 2 bases from V and 1 from J; bases not matched to a gene: 1. The CDR3 has 14 residues. Germline-derived CDR1 and CDR2 are GTSNPN and SVGIG (reference sequence). The CDR3: CAWSKRGGTDTQYF. The CDR3 DNA reads as TGTGCCTGGAGTAAGCGGGGGGGCACAGATACGCAGTATTTT.

The genes are TRBV2 and TRBJ1-4, with 8 bases fitting TRBD1. Trimming cost V 6 bases and J 1 base; bases outside gene matches: 4. This CDR3 spans 15 amino acids. The V gene's germline CDR1 is SNHLY and CDR2 FYNNEI. CDR3 nucleotide sequence: TGTGCCAGCAGGCCGACAGGGGTAACTAATGAAAAACTGTTTTTT. It translates to CASRPTGVTNEKLFF. The complete variable domain, with remaining parts taken from reference TRBV2 and TRBJ1-4, reads EPEVTQTPSHQVTQMGQEVILRCVPISNHLYFYWYRQILGQKVEFLVSFYNNEISEKSEIFDDQFSVERPDGSNFTLKIRSTKLEDSAMYFCASRPTGVTNEKLFFGSGTQLSVL.

The gene calls are TRBV6-5 and TRBJ1-2; D might be TRBD1 (6 bases). V was trimmed by 7 bases and J by 4 bases, leaving 16 bases between them. Germline loops: CDR1 MNHEY, CDR2 SVGAGI. The CDR3 is 14 residues long. CDR3 region: CASTLGQGFYGYTF. DNA of the CDR3: TGTGCCAGCACCCTGGGTCAGGGGTTCTATGGCTACACCTTC.

This clone was seen once. In nucleotides, the CDR3 is TGCGCCAGCAGCCAAGAGGGCCGGGACCGTTCAAAAGGCAAGTTCTTC. As protein: CASSQEGRDRSKGKFF. The chain recombines TRBV4-1 with TRBJ2-1, with D perhaps being TRBD1 or TRBD2 (5 bases each). The V end lost 0 bases, the J end lost 14 bases, and 23 bases lay between the germline ends. The CDR3 is 16 residues long. The germline V gene encodes CDR1 MGHRA and CDR2 YSYEKL.

The chain carries TRBV5-6 and TRBJ2-7, with D perhaps matching TRBD1 or TRBD2 (7 bases each). Trimming stripped 2 bases from V and 2 bases from J, with 14 bases between. The CDR3 is made up of 15 amino acids. Germline lookup yields CDR1 SGHDT and CDR2 YYEEEE. CDR3 nucleotide sequence: TGTGCCAGCAGCTTAGGACTAGGGGGCACCTACGAGCAGTACTTC. Translating it yields CASSLGLGGTYEQYF.

The rearrangement joins TRBV6-5 to TRBJ1-5; D unresolved. Germline CDR1 reads MNHEY; CDR2 reads SVGAGI. CDR3 length: 14 amino acids. The V and J ends lost 0 bases and 2 bases respectively, with 5 bases between them. The chain's CDR3 is CASSYSGGNQPQHF. The DNA of the CDR3 is TGTGCCAGCAGTTACTCCGGGGGCAATCAGCCCCAGCATTTT.

The chain employs TRBV6-1 and TRBJ2-5; tentatively, D is TRBD2 (5 bases). V was trimmed by 2 bases and J by 5 bases, leaving 12 bases between them. Looked up from germline, CDR1 is MNHNS and CDR2 is SASEGT. The CDR3 contains 14 residues. CDR3 in amino acids: CASSERDRDETQYF. CDR3 coding DNA: TGTGCCAGCAGTGAACGGGATCGGGATGAGACCCAGTACTTC.